This T cell receptor beta chain was identified in a study of shared clonotypes between healthy human individuals. Study-wide findings and caveats: When compared with the clonotypes that were shared by all four sorted-subset donors, the non-shared clonotypes turned out to have lower generation probabilities.

Concerning this clone itself: Its antigen is unidentified. Within the sample, other DNA sequences also encode this same CDR3.

Clones were sequenced by immunoSEQ multiplex PCR, and TCRdb holds only the in-frame ones, with some missing. The sample comprises about 980,000 clones, over 60% of which are singletons, and about 1.5% rests with the top ten. The CDR3 length is 14 residues. The V and J ends lost 3 bases and 4 bases respectively, with 12 bases between them. Germline loops: CDR1 MNHEY, CDR2 SMNVEV (reference sequence). The chain joins TRBV27 to TRBJ1-1, with D possibly TRBD1 on 6 matching bases. Sequences were obtained from memory CD4+ T cells sorted from blood. Subset meaning: CD45RA-negative fraction. The sequence was obtained from a man aged 18 to 35 in good health. CDR3: CASSLNRDRTEAFF. CDR3 nucleotides: TGTGCCAGCAGTTTGAACAGGGACCGCACTGAAGCTTTCTTT.